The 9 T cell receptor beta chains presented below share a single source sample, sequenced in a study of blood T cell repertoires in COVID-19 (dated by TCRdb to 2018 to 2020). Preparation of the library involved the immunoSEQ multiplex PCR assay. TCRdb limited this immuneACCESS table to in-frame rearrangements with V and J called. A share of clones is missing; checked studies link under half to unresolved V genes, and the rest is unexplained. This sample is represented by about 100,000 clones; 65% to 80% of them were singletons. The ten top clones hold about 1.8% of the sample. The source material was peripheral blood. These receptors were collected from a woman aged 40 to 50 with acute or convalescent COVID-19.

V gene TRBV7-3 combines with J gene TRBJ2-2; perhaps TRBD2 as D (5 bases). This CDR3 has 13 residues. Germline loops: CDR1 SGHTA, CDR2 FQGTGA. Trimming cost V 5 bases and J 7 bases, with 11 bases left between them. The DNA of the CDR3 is TGTGCCAGCAGCCCCGGGGTAGACGGGGAGCTGTTTTTT. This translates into CASSPGVDGELFF.

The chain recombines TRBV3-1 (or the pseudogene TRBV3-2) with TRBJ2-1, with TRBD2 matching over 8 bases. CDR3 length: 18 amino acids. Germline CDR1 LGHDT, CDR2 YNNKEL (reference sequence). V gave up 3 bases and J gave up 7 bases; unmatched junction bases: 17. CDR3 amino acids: CASSHDRVASGRENEQFF. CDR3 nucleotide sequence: TGTGCCAGCAGCCACGATCGGGTGGCTAGCGGGCGAGAGAATGAGCAGTTCTTC.

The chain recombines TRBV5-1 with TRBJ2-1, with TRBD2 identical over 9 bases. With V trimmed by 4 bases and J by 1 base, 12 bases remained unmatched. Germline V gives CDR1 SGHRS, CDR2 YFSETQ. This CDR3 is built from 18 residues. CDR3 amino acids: CASSAESQAGGSYNEQFF. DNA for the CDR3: TGCGCCAGCAGCGCCGAATCTCAGGCGGGGGGGTCCTACAATGAGCAGTTCTTC.

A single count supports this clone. Here the CDR3 DNA reads TGTGCCAGCAGCTACAGGGGTGGGGCCAACGTCCTGACTTTC. Amino acids: CASSYRGGANVLTF. The chain has TRBV3-1 (or the pseudogene TRBV3-2) and TRBJ2-6; 7 bases align to TRBD1. The CDR3 runs 14 residues. J gave up 3 bases and V 5 bases, and 1 base lay outside the gene matches. Germline values: CDR1 LGHDT, CDR2 YNNKEL (reference sequence).

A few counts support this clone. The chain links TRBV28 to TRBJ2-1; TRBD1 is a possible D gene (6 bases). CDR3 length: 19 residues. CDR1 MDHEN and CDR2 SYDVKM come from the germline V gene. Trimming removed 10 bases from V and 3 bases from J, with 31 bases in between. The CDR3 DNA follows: TGTGCCAACCAAAGACAGGCCAAGCTTCCCATTGCTATCTACAATGAGCAGTTCTTC. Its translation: CANQRQAKLPIAIYNEQFF. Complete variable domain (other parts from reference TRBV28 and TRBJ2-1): DVKVTQSSRYLVKRTGEKVFLECVQDMDHENMFWYRQDPGLGLRLIYFSYDVKMKEKGDIPEGYSVSREKKERFSLILESASTNQTSMYLCANQRQAKLPIAIYNEQFFGPGTRLTVL.

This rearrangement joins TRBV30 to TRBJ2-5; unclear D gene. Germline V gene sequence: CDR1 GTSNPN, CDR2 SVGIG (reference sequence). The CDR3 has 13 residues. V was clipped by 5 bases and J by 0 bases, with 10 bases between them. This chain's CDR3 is CAWAHGHQETQYF. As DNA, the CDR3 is TGTGCCTGGGCCCACGGTCACCAAGAGACCCAGTACTTC.

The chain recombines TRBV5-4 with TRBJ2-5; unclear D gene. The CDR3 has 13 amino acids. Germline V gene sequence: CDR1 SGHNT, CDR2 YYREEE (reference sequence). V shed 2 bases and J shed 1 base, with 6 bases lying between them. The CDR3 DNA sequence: TGTGCCAGCAGCTTCGACACCCAAGAGACCCAGTACTTC. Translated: CASSFDTQETQYF.

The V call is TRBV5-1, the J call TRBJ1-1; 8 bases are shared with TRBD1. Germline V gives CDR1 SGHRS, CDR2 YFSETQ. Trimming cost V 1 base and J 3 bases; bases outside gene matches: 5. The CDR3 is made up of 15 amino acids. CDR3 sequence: CASSLRTGHDTEAFF. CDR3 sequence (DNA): TGCGCCAGCAGCTTGCGGACAGGGCACGACACTGAAGCTTTCTTT.

CDR3 in amino acids: CASSLDGQMLNTEAFF. DNA of the CDR3: TGCGCCAGCAGCTTGGACGGACAAATGTTGAACACTGAAGCTTTCTTT. V usage is TRBV5-1 and J usage is TRBJ1-1; D may be TRBD1 (5 bases). The CDR3 length is 16 residues. The V gene lost 0 bases and the J gene lost 0 bases, with 12 bases spanning the gap. Germline CDR1 reads SGHRS; CDR2 reads YFSETQ.